Listed below are T cell receptor beta chains from one sample, sequenced in a study of blood T cell repertoires in COVID-19. Produced via immunoSEQ multiplex PCR; TCRdb's table is partial and in-frame only. Altogether roughly 230,000 clones are present, 65% to 85% being singletons, with the ten largest covering approximately 4.7%. Sequencing was done on a sample of peripheral blood. These receptors originate from a man aged 45-60 years with active or convalescent COVID-19. The CDR3 runs from the conserved cysteine through the conserved F or W. Fields, in order: CDR3 protein, CDR3 DNA, clone size, CDR3 length, V gene, D gene, J gene. D genes are given only for firm matches. Where a row states a size, it is once, few, many or the class of an expanded clone; other rows omit it.

CDR3: CASRDSLYTEAFF
DNA: TGTGCCAGCAGGGACAGTCTGTACACTGAAGCTTTCTTT
size: NA
length: 13
V: TRBV2
D: NA
J: TRBJ1-1

CDR3: CASSLQGADEQYF
DNA: TGTGCCAGCAGCCTGCAGGGGGCGGACGAGCAGTACTTC
size: NA
length: 13
V: TRBV5-4
D: TRBD1
J: TRBJ2-7

CDR3: CASTRPGLAGGRETQYF
DNA: TGTGCCAGCACGAGACCGGGACTAGCGGGGGGGAGAGAGACCCAGTACTTC
size: few
length: 17
V: TRBV28
D: TRBD2
J: TRBJ2-5

CDR3: CASSLELAGGYNEQFF
DNA: TGCGCCAGCAGCTTGGAGCTAGCGGGGGGCTACAATGAGCAGTTCTTC
size: once
length: 16
V: TRBV5-1
D: TRBD2
J: TRBJ2-1

CDR3: CASTSTWTGSETQYF
DNA: TGTGCCAGCACCTCCACTTGGACTGGGTCGGAGACCCAGTACTTC
size: NA
length: 15
V: TRBV2
D: NA
J: TRBJ2-5

CDR3: CASSVGVNTEAFF
DNA: TGTGCCAGCAGCGTCGGGGTGAACACTGAAGCTTTCTTT
size: NA
length: 13
V: TRBV3-1/TRBV3-2
D: NA
J: TRBJ1-1

CDR3: CASSQVRGGGELFF
DNA: TGTGCCAGCAGCCAAGTTCGAGGGGGCGGGGAGCTGTTTTTT
size: NA
length: 14
V: TRBV3-1/TRBV3-2
D: NA
J: TRBJ2-2

CDR3: CASRGTGRGEGYTF
DNA: TGTGCCAGCAGGGGGACAGGGAGAGGGGAAGGCTACACCTTC
size: once
length: 14
V: TRBV6-5
D: TRBD1
J: TRBJ1-2

CDR3: CASSPGSQETQYF
DNA: TGTGCCAGCAGCCCAGGGTCTCAGGAGACCCAGTACTTC
size: NA
length: 13
V: TRBV7-3
D: NA
J: TRBJ2-5

CDR3: CASSLPGENTGELFF
DNA: TGTGCCAGCAGCCTCCCGGGAGAAAACACCGGGGAGCTGTTTTTT
size: NA
length: 15
V: TRBV4-2
D: NA
J: TRBJ2-2

CDR3: CAIKSNRGPGYTF
DNA: TGTGCCATCAAATCTAACAGGGGACCTGGCTACACCTTC
size: NA
length: 13
V: TRBV10-3
D: TRBD1
J: TRBJ1-2

CDR3: CASSNSTGWGLETQYF
DNA: TGTGCCAGTTCTAACTCTACAGGGTGGGGGTTGGAGACCCAGTACTTC
size: NA
length: 16
V: TRBV19
D: NA
J: TRBJ2-5

CDR3: CASSGQANTEAFF
DNA: TGTGCCAGCAGTGGGCAGGCTAACACTGAAGCTTTCTTT
size: NA
length: 13
V: TRBV25-1
D: NA
J: TRBJ1-1

CDR3: CASSQRGTSTDTQYF
DNA: TGTGCCAGCAGCCAGCGGGGGACAAGCACAGATACGCAGTATTTT
size: NA
length: 15
V: TRBV11-2
D: TRBD2
J: TRBJ2-3

CDR3: CASSRGSRTDTQYF
DNA: TGTGCCAGCAGTCGGGGGTCCCGCACAGATACGCAGTATTTT
size: NA
length: 14
V: TRBV27
D: NA
J: TRBJ2-3

CDR3: CASTATVNTEAFF
DNA: TGTGCCAGCACGGCGACAGTGAACACTGAAGCTTTCTTT
size: many
length: 13
V: TRBV6-5
D: NA
J: TRBJ1-1

CDR3: CASSSPPSGANKGYEQYF
DNA: TGTGCCAGCAGCTCGCCCCCCAGCGGGGCCAATAAGGGTTACGAGCAGTACTTC
size: NA
length: 18
V: TRBV13
D: TRBD2
J: TRBJ2-7

CDR3: CASSATGLGDEKLFF
DNA: TGTGCCAGCAGCGCGACAGGGCTAGGGGATGAAAAACTGTTTTTT
size: NA
length: 15
V: TRBV9
D: TRBD1
J: TRBJ1-4

CDR3: CASTAFRDSYSPLHF
DNA: TGTGCCAGCACCGCCTTCCGGGACAGTTATTCACCCCTCCACTTT
size: NA
length: 15
V: TRBV5-4
D: TRBD1
J: TRBJ1-6

CDR3: CASSGGTGRETQYF
DNA: TGTGCCAGCAGTGGGGGGACAGGGAGGGAGACCCAGTACTTC
size: NA
length: 14
V: TRBV9
D: TRBD1
J: TRBJ2-5

CDR3: CASSSGQGAWETQYF
DNA: TGTGCCAGCAGCTCCGGACAGGGGGCCTGGGAGACCCAGTACTTC
size: NA
length: 15
V: TRBV7-2
D: TRBD1
J: TRBJ2-5

CDR3: CASSLNQGQGEKLFF
DNA: TGTGCCAGCAGCCTGAACCAGGGGCAGGGGGAAAAACTGTTTTTT
size: NA
length: 15
V: TRBV7-7
D: NA
J: TRBJ1-4

CDR3: CASSVIRGGYNEQFF
DNA: TGTGCCAGCAGCGTAATCCGGGGGGGATACAATGAGCAGTTCTTC
size: NA
length: 15
V: TRBV9
D: TRBD2
J: TRBJ2-1

CDR3: CASSQPSYEQYF
DNA: TGTGCCAGCAGCCAACCCAGCTACGAGCAGTACTTC
size: NA
length: 12
V: TRBV3-1/TRBV3-2
D: NA
J: TRBJ2-7

CDR3: CASSLWGGPGEQFF
DNA: TGTGCCAGCAGTTTATGGGGGGGGCCTGGAGAGCAGTTCTTC
size: NA
length: 14
V: TRBV28
D: NA
J: TRBJ2-1

CDR3: CASSPGTSGGSSSTDTQYF
DNA: TGTGCCAGCAGTCCCGGGACTAGCGGGGGATCCTCTAGCACAGATACGCAGTATTTT
size: NA
length: 19
V: TRBV6-2/TRBV6-3
D: TRBD2
J: TRBJ2-3